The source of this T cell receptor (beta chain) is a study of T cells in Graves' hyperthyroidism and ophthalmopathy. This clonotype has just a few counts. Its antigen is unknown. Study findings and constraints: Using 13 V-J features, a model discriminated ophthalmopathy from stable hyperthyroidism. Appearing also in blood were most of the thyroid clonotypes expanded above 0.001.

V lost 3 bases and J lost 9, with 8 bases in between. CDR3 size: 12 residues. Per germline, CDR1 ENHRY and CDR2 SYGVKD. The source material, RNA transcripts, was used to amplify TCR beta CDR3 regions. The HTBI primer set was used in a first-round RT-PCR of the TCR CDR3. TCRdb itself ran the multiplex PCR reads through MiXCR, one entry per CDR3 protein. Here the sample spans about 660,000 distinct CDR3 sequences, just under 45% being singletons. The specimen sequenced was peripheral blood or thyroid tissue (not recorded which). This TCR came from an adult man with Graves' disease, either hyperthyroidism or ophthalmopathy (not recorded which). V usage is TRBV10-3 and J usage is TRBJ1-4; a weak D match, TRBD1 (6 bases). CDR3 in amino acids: CAISEQGQKLFF. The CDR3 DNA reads TGTGCCATCAGTGAACAGGGACAAAAACTGTTTTTT.